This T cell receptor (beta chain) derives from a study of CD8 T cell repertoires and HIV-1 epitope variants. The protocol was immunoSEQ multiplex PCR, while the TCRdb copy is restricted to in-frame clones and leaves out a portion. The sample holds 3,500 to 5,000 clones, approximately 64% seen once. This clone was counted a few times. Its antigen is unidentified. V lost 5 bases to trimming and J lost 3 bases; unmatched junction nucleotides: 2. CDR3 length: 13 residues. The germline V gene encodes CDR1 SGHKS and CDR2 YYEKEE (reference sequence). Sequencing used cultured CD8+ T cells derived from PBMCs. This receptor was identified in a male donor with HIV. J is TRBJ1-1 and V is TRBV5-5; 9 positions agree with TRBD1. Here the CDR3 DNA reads TGTGCCAGCAGTCGGACAGGGGACACTGAAGCTTTCTTT. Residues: CASSRTGDTEAFF. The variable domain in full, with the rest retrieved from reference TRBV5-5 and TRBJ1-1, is DAGVTQSPTHLIKTRGQQVTLRCSPISGHKSVSWYQQVLGQGPQFIFQYYEKEERGRGNFPDRFSARQFPNYSSELNVNALLLGDSALYLCASSRTGDTEAFFGQGTRLTVV.